This T cell receptor (beta chain) was identified in a study of HIV-infected patients and healthy controls. Germline V gives CDR1 LNHDA, CDR2 SQIVND (reference sequence). This CDR3 has 16 residues. V was cut by 5 bases and J by 4 bases, with 19 bases left in between. Via MiXCR, TCRdb re-called the 5' RACE reads, giving one row per CDR3 protein. The table has some 19,000 distinct CDR3 sequences, 16% seen once. The sequence was obtained from a human donor in good health. The sequenced sample was CD8+ T cells from blood. The V gene is TRBV19, the J gene TRBJ2-3; D possibly matches TRBD1 or TRBD2 (5 bases each). The CDR3, as DNA: TGTGCCAGTAGTTCCCTCGGTGAGATGGGGGCAGATACGCAGTATTTT. As protein: CASSSLGEMGADTQYF.